This is a list of T cell receptor beta chains from one sample in a study of blood T cell repertoires in COVID-19. Profiled with immunoSEQ multiplex PCR; TCRdb holds only in-frame clones, not every one. The sample contains 40,000 or so clones, 80% to 90% of which appear only once. The specimen sequenced was peripheral blood. These receptors were collected from a human donor in a cohort sampled during active COVID-19. Both conserved end residues are part of each CDR3. Fields, in order: J gene, V gene, clone size, D gene, CDR3 protein, CDR3 DNA. A D gene is named only where the DNA matches it firmly. Rows may omit the clone size; those that give it use once, few, many or a size class.

j_call: TRBJ2-3
v_call: TRBV5-6
clone_size: .
d_call: TRBD2
cdr3_aa: CASSLRLAGALPTDTQYF
cdr3_nt: TGTGCCAGCAGCCTAAGACTAGCCGGCGCGCTACCCACAGATACGCAGTATTTT

j_call: TRBJ1-5
v_call: TRBV21-1
clone_size: few
d_call: .
cdr3_aa: CASSSLSDRFNQPQHF
cdr3_nt: TGTGCCAGCAGCAGCCTCTCGGACAGGTTCAATCAGCCCCAGCATTTT

j_call: TRBJ1-2
v_call: TRBV18
clone_size: once
d_call: .
cdr3_aa: CASSPNGLPSGGYTF
cdr3_nt: TGTGCCAGCTCACCAAACGGACTGCCATCGGGTGGCTACACCTTC

j_call: TRBJ2-7
v_call: TRBV7-2
clone_size: .
d_call: TRBD2
cdr3_aa: CASSARGLASYEQYF
cdr3_nt: TGTGCCAGCAGCGCGAGGGGACTAGCAAGCTACGAGCAGTACTTC

j_call: TRBJ2-3
v_call: TRBV11-3
clone_size: .
d_call: .
cdr3_aa: CASSLGVPSPTDTQYF
cdr3_nt: TGTGCCAGCAGCTTAGGAGTCCCCTCACCCACAGATACGCAGTATTTT

j_call: TRBJ1-5
v_call: TRBV5-6
clone_size: .
d_call: .
cdr3_aa: CASSLEFRSYSNQPQHF
cdr3_nt: TGTGCCAGCAGCTTGGAGTTTAGGAGTTATAGCAATCAGCCCCAGCATTTT

j_call: TRBJ1-5
v_call: TRBV24-1
clone_size: .
d_call: .
cdr3_aa: CATSEAGSNQPQHF
cdr3_nt: TGTGCCACCAGTGAAGCAGGTAGCAATCAGCCCCAGCATTTT

j_call: TRBJ1-4
v_call: TRBV6-5
clone_size: .
d_call: .
cdr3_aa: CASSYNSIPTNEKLFF
cdr3_nt: TGTGCCAGCAGTTACAACTCCATCCCAACTAATGAAAAACTGTTTTTT

j_call: TRBJ1-2
v_call: TRBV19
clone_size: .
d_call: .
cdr3_aa: CASSNSGFYGYTF
cdr3_nt: TGTGCCAGTAGTAACTCAGGGTTCTATGGCTACACCTTC

j_call: TRBJ2-1
v_call: TRBV12-5
clone_size: .
d_call: .
cdr3_aa: CASGLVSGSLHNEQFF
cdr3_nt: TGTGCTAGTGGTTTGGTATCCGGGTCCCTCCACAATGAGCAGTTCTTC

j_call: TRBJ2-5
v_call: TRBV29-1
clone_size: .
d_call: .
cdr3_aa: CSVGPGGNQETQYF
cdr3_nt: TGCAGCGTTGGGCCCGGAGGAAACCAAGAGACCCAGTACTTC

j_call: TRBJ1-2
v_call: TRBV7-9
clone_size: .
d_call: TRBD1
cdr3_aa: CASSLGGTGGYGYTF
cdr3_nt: TGTGCCAGCAGCCTAGGCGGGACAGGGGGATATGGCTACACCTTC

j_call: TRBJ1-5
v_call: TRBV5-1
clone_size: .
d_call: .
cdr3_aa: CASSLEGGVGQPQHF
cdr3_nt: TGCGCCAGCAGCTTGGAAGGAGGGGTTGGTCAGCCCCAGCATTTT

j_call: TRBJ1-2
v_call: TRBV29-1
clone_size: .
d_call: TRBD1
cdr3_aa: CSVEDTGDGYTF
cdr3_nt: TGCAGCGTTGAAGATACAGGGGACGGCTACACCTTC

j_call: TRBJ2-2
v_call: TRBV7-9
clone_size: .
d_call: TRBD2
cdr3_aa: CASSGVAGAGELFF
cdr3_nt: TGTGCCAGCAGCGGTGTGGCGGGGGCCGGGGAGCTGTTTTTT

j_call: TRBJ2-3
v_call: TRBV12-3/TRBV12-4
clone_size: .
d_call: .
cdr3_aa: CASSLTRTQYF
cdr3_nt: TGTGCCAGCAGTTTAACTAGGACGCAGTATTTT

j_call: TRBJ1-2
v_call: TRBV3-1/TRBV3-2
clone_size: .
d_call: TRBD1
cdr3_aa: CASSPDRVGYTF
cdr3_nt: TGTGCCAGCAGCCCAGACAGGGTTGGCTACACCTTC

j_call: TRBJ2-2
v_call: TRBV11-2
clone_size: .
d_call: .
cdr3_aa: CASSPRQVSTGELFF
cdr3_nt: TGTGCCAGCAGCCCCCGACAGGTTTCTACCGGGGAGCTGTTTTTT

j_call: TRBJ1-6
v_call: TRBV21-1
clone_size: .
d_call: .
cdr3_aa: CASSPRDRGPNSPLHF
cdr3_nt: TGTGCCAGCAGCCCCCGGGACAGGGGGCCTAATTCACCCCTCCACTTT

j_call: TRBJ2-2
v_call: TRBV6-6
clone_size: .
d_call: .
cdr3_aa: CASSSWAGSNTGELFF
cdr3_nt: TGTGCCAGCAGCAGCTGGGCAGGATCGAACACCGGGGAGCTGTTTTTT

j_call: TRBJ2-1
v_call: TRBV27
clone_size: .
d_call: TRBD2
cdr3_aa: CASSSLEGGSGRPQVSYNEQFF
cdr3_nt: TGTGCCAGCAGTTCGCTGGAAGGGGGAAGCGGGAGGCCCCAGGTCTCCTACAATGAGCAGTTCTTC

j_call: TRBJ2-7
v_call: TRBV19
clone_size: .
d_call: TRBD1
cdr3_aa: CASSRGQGTYEQYF
cdr3_nt: TGTGCCAGTAGTCGAGGACAGGGAACCTACGAGCAGTACTTC

j_call: TRBJ2-7
v_call: TRBV7-2
clone_size: .
d_call: .
cdr3_aa: CASSLVWRDDQYF
cdr3_nt: TGTGCCAGCAGCTTAGTGTGGCGGGACGACCAGTACTTC

j_call: TRBJ2-3
v_call: TRBV7-2
clone_size: .
d_call: .
cdr3_aa: CASSLVGRRTDTQYF
cdr3_nt: TGTGCCAGCAGCTTAGTTGGCAGGCGCACAGATACGCAGTATTTT

j_call: TRBJ2-7
v_call: TRBV5-1
clone_size: .
d_call: .
cdr3_aa: CASERAPGQQYF
cdr3_nt: TGCGCCAGCGAGCGGGCGCCCGGTCAGCAGTACTTC

j_call: TRBJ1-2
v_call: TRBV18
clone_size: .
d_call: .
cdr3_aa: CASSPPIDKQASYGYTF
cdr3_nt: TGTGCCAGCTCACCACCGATCGACAAGCAGGCCTCGTACGGCTACACCTTC

j_call: TRBJ1-1
v_call: TRBV14
clone_size: .
d_call: .
cdr3_aa: CASSQEAAVNTEAFF
cdr3_nt: TGTGCCAGCAGCCAAGAGGCGGCGGTGAACACTGAAGCTTTCTTT

j_call: TRBJ2-1
v_call: TRBV7-3
clone_size: .
d_call: .
cdr3_aa: CASSLTGAEQFF
cdr3_nt: TGTGCCAGCAGCTTAACGGGGGCTGAGCAGTTCTTC

j_call: TRBJ2-1
v_call: TRBV5-1
clone_size: .
d_call: TRBD1
cdr3_aa: CASSLGDRGYNEQFF
cdr3_nt: TGCGCCAGCAGCTTGGGGGACAGGGGGTACAATGAGCAGTTCTTC

j_call: TRBJ1-6
v_call: TRBV7-9
clone_size: once
d_call: .
cdr3_aa: CASSLGASSYNSPLHF
cdr3_nt: TGTGCCAGCAGCTTAGGAGCGAGCTCCTATAATTCACCCCTCCACTTT

j_call: TRBJ2-2
v_call: TRBV15
clone_size: once
d_call: .
cdr3_aa: CATSSSYNTGELFF
cdr3_nt: TGTGCCACCAGCTCCTCCTATAACACCGGGGAGCTGTTTTTT

j_call: TRBJ1-1
v_call: TRBV5-6
clone_size: .
d_call: TRBD1
cdr3_aa: CASSQGTGVGEAFF
cdr3_nt: TGTGCCAGCAGCCAGGGGACAGGGGTGGGTGAAGCTTTCTTT

j_call: TRBJ1-1
v_call: TRBV11-1
clone_size: .
d_call: TRBD1
cdr3_aa: CASSLDRIEAFF
cdr3_nt: TGTGCCAGCAGCCTGGACAGGATTGAAGCTTTCTTT

j_call: TRBJ2-7
v_call: TRBV5-5
clone_size: .
d_call: TRBD1
cdr3_aa: CASSSAGQGWGSYEQYF
cdr3_nt: TGTGCCAGCAGCTCGGCTGGACAGGGATGGGGCTCCTACGAGCAGTACTTC

j_call: TRBJ1-4
v_call: TRBV6-5
clone_size: .
d_call: .
cdr3_aa: CASSYGPGEKLFF
cdr3_nt: TGTGCCAGCAGTTACGGCCCGGGAGAAAAACTGTTTTTT

j_call: TRBJ1-1
v_call: TRBV3-1/TRBV3-2
clone_size: few
d_call: .
cdr3_aa: CASSLRAGNTEAFF
cdr3_nt: TGTGCCAGCAGCCTACGGGCGGGGAACACTGAAGCTTTCTTT

j_call: TRBJ1-1
v_call: TRBV11-2
clone_size: .
d_call: TRBD1
cdr3_aa: CASSSRQGNTEAFF
cdr3_nt: TGTGCCAGCAGCTCCCGACAGGGGAACACTGAAGCTTTCTTT

j_call: TRBJ1-5
v_call: TRBV4-3
clone_size: .
d_call: .
cdr3_aa: CASSQDKGRNQPQHF
cdr3_nt: TGCGCCAGCAGCCAAGATAAGGGGCGCAATCAGCCCCAGCATTTT

j_call: TRBJ2-6
v_call: TRBV27
clone_size: once
d_call: TRBD2
cdr3_aa: CASSSPVRRTRDYSGANVLTF
cdr3_nt: TGTGCCAGCAGTTCGCCGGTAAGACGGACGAGGGACTACTCTGGGGCCAACGTCCTGACTTTC

j_call: TRBJ1-6
v_call: TRBV5-1
clone_size: .
d_call: .
cdr3_aa: CASSLDLNSPLHF
cdr3_nt: TGCGCCAGCAGCTTGGACCTAAATTCACCCCTCCACTTT

j_call: TRBJ1-2
v_call: TRBV3-1/TRBV3-2
clone_size: .
d_call: TRBD1
cdr3_aa: CASANRGNYGYTF
cdr3_nt: TGTGCCAGCGCTAACAGGGGAAACTATGGCTACACCTTC

j_call: TRBJ2-6
v_call: TRBV3-1/TRBV3-2
clone_size: .
d_call: .
cdr3_aa: CASSQQSGRTSGANVLTF
cdr3_nt: TGTGCCAGCAGCCAACAGTCTGGGCGGACTTCTGGGGCCAACGTCCTGACTTTC

j_call: TRBJ2-5
v_call: TRBV2
clone_size: .
d_call: TRBD1
cdr3_aa: CASSAQTGGLGETQYF
cdr3_nt: TGTGCCAGCAGTGCCCAGACAGGGGGTTTGGGGGAGACCCAGTACTTC

j_call: TRBJ2-1
v_call: TRBV7-9
clone_size: .
d_call: .
cdr3_aa: CASSLNPAGALRNEQFF
cdr3_nt: TGTGCCAGCAGCTTAAACCCGGCAGGGGCTTTAAGGAATGAGCAGTTCTTC

j_call: TRBJ1-2
v_call: TRBV2
clone_size: .
d_call: TRBD1
cdr3_aa: CASKRTGGDGYTF
cdr3_nt: TGTGCCAGCAAACGGACAGGGGGCGATGGCTACACCTTC

j_call: TRBJ1-1
v_call: TRBV6-5
clone_size: few
d_call: .
cdr3_aa: CASSYTPGTEAFF
cdr3_nt: TGTGCCAGCAGTTACACCCCAGGGACTGAAGCTTTCTTT

j_call: TRBJ1-2
v_call: TRBV29-1
clone_size: .
d_call: TRBD1
cdr3_aa: CSVDPTGGGYTF
cdr3_nt: TGCAGCGTTGATCCCACAGGGGGCGGCTACACCTTC

j_call: TRBJ2-7
v_call: TRBV28
clone_size: .
d_call: TRBD1
cdr3_aa: CASSLSTGVTKEQYF
cdr3_nt: TGTGCCAGCAGTTTATCGACAGGGGTTACTAAAGAGCAGTACTTC

j_call: TRBJ1-1
v_call: TRBV10-2
clone_size: .
d_call: TRBD1
cdr3_aa: CASRTGGDEAFF
cdr3_nt: TGCGCCAGCAGGACAGGGGGCGATGAAGCTTTCTTT

j_call: TRBJ2-1
v_call: TRBV5-8
clone_size: .
d_call: TRBD2
cdr3_aa: CASSPGLAGYNEQFF
cdr3_nt: TGTGCCAGCAGCCCGGGACTAGCGGGATACAATGAGCAGTTCTTC

j_call: TRBJ2-1
v_call: TRBV4-1
clone_size: few
d_call: TRBD1
cdr3_aa: CASSPLTRQGDEQFF
cdr3_nt: TGCGCCAGCAGCCCTCTCACGCGACAGGGGGATGAGCAGTTCTTC

j_call: TRBJ2-5
v_call: TRBV10-1
clone_size: .
d_call: .
cdr3_aa: CASSGRPQAQYF
cdr3_nt: TGCGCCAGCAGTGGTCGGCCACAGGCCCAGTACTTC

j_call: TRBJ2-7
v_call: TRBV12-3/TRBV12-4
clone_size: once
d_call: .
cdr3_aa: CASLRGQIYEQYF
cdr3_nt: TGTGCCAGTTTGCGGGGACAGATCTACGAGCAGTACTTC

j_call: TRBJ2-5
v_call: TRBV9
clone_size: .
d_call: .
cdr3_aa: CASSESPSGQETQYF
cdr3_nt: TGTGCCAGCAGCGAGTCCCCCAGCGGCCAAGAGACCCAGTACTTC

j_call: TRBJ2-5
v_call: TRBV29-1
clone_size: .
d_call: .
cdr3_aa: CSVLKGGRETQYF
cdr3_nt: TGCAGCGTACTCAAAGGGGGTAGGGAGACCCAGTACTTC

j_call: TRBJ2-7
v_call: TRBV7-2
clone_size: .
d_call: .
cdr3_aa: CASSFRESQNSYEQYF
cdr3_nt: TGTGCCAGCAGCTTCCGGGAGTCACAGAACTCCTACGAGCAGTACTTC

j_call: TRBJ1-6
v_call: TRBV11-3
clone_size: .
d_call: .
cdr3_aa: CASSLVKSSYNSPLHF
cdr3_nt: TGTGCCAGCAGCTTAGTGAAGAGCTCCTATAATTCACCCCTCCACTTT